This T cell receptor (beta chain) was observed in a study of blood T cell repertoires in COVID-19. Study at large: Researchers got acute and convalescent COVID-19 samples from the United States, Italy and Spain. Sample material is recorded as cDNA or gDNA derived from T cells, B-cell-depleted T cells, or PBMCs.

Authors' processing steps: How many nucleated cells were present was estimated from reference gene primer amplification. Repertoires were generated with immunoSEQ multiplex PCR, while TCRdb's copy carries only in-frame clones and drops some. The D gene and trimming were derived from the DNA, and the V and J assignments and clone size from that table. The sample lists about 170,000 clones, more than 70% occurring once. The CDR3 is made up of 14 amino acids. The V end lost 7 bases, the J end lost 2 bases, and 14 bases lay between the germline ends. Germline V lookup: CDR1 LNHDA, CDR2 SQIVND (reference sequence).

The chain carries TRBV19 and TRBJ2-5; D perhaps matches TRBD1 (5 bases). The sequenced sample was peripheral blood. The source of this sequence is a woman of 80 years or more with active or convalescent COVID-19. CDR3 in DNA: TGTGCCAGTAATACAGGCCAGAGTCAAGAGACCCAGTACTTC. This codes for CASNTGQSQETQYF. The entire variable domain, with the rest obtained from reference TRBV19 and TRBJ2-5, is as follows: DGGITQSPKYLFRKEGQNVTLSCEQNLNHDAMYWYRQDPGQGLRLIYYSQIVNDFQKGDIAEGYSVSREKKESFPLTVTSAQKNPTAFYLCASNTGQSQETQYFGPGTRLLVL.